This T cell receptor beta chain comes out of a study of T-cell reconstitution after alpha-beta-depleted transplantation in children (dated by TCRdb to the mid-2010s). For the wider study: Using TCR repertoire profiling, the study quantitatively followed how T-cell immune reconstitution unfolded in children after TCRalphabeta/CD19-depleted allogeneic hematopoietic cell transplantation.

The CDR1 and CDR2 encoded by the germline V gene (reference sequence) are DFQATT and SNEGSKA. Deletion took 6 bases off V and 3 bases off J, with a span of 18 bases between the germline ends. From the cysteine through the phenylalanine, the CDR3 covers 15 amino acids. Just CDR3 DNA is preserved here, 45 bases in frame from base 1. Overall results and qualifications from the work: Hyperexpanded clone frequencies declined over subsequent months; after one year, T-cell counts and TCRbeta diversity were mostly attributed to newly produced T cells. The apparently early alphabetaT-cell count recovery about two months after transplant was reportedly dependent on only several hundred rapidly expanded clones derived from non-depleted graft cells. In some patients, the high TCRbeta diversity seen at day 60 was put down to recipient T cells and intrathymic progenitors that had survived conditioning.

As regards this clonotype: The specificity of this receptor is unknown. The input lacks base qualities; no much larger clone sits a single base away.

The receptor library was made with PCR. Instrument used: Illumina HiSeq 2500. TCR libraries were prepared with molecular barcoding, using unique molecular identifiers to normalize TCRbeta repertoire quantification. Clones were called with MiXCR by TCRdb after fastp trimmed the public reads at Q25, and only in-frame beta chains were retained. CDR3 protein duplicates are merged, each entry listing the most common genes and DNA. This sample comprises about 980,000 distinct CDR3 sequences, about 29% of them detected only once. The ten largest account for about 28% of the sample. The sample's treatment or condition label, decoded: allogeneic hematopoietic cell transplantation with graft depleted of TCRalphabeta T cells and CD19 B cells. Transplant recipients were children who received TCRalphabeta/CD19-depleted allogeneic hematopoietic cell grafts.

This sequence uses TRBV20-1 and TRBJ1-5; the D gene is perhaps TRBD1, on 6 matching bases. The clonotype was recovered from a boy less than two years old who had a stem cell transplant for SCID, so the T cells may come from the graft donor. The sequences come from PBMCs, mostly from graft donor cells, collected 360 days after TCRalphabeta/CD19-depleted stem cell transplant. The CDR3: CSASRGHRANQPQHF. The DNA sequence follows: TGCAGTGCCTCAAGAGGGCACAGGGCCAATCAGCCCCAGCATTTT.